A single TCR beta chain is shown here with its context. This entry comes from a study of cytomegalovirus exposure and HLA in healthy donors. Vbeta (60) and Jbeta (13) primers were used in the PCR. Repertoires were generated with immunoSEQ multiplex PCR, while TCRdb's copy carries only in-frame clones and drops some. This table has 45,000 to 65,000 clones, 70% to 85% appearing once. Trimming took 1 base from V and 10 from J; bases not matched to a gene: 8. The CDR3 consists of 15 residues. CDR1 and CDR2 (germline): SGHVS, FNYEAQ. The J gene is TRBJ2-1, the V gene TRBV7-6; 9 nucleotides align to TRBD2. The sequence was obtained from a man aged 25 to 40 in good health and CMV-seronegative. Material for sequencing was PBMCs. CDR3 DNA sequence: TGTGCCAGCAGCTTAGGGGCTAGCGGGGCAGGGGAGCAGTTCTTC. It translates to CASSLGASGAGEQFF.